The 22 T cell receptor beta chains below were found in one sample sequenced in a study of blood T cell repertoires in COVID-19. Measured with immunoSEQ multiplex PCR; TCRdb has only the in-frame clones, and not every one. The sample lists some 210,000 clones, roughly 90% occurring once. Material: peripheral blood. Receptors were obtained from a man aged 55-75 years who had recovered from COVID-19.

The chain's CDR3 is CASSQVGTSGSYNEQFF. DNA of the CDR3: TGTGCCAGCAGCCAAGTTGGGACTAGCGGCTCCTACAATGAGCAGTTCTTC. V and J are TRBV4-2 and TRBJ2-1, with TRBD2 identical over 11 bases. V gave up 1 base and J gave up 0 bases; unmatched junction bases: 2. This CDR3 has 17 residues. Per the germline V gene, CDR1 is LGHNA and CDR2 is YNFKEQ.

The rearrangement uses TRBV14 and TRBJ2-3; 14 bases match TRBD2. CDR1 is SGHDN, CDR2 FVKESK, per germline. The length of the CDR3 is 15 residues. The V gene end was trimmed by 3 bases and the J gene end by 6 bases; junction bases not matched to a gene: 2. CDR3 region: CASSHRLAGGDTQYF. As DNA, the CDR3 is TGTGCCAGCAGCCACAGACTAGCGGGAGGGGATACGCAGTATTTT.

The rearrangement links TRBV7-9 to TRBJ1-1, with D possibly being TRBD1 (6 bases). V shed 0 bases and J shed 5 bases, with 16 bases lying between them. CDR1 and CDR2 (germline): SEHNR, FQNEAQ (reference sequence). The CDR3 is made up of 16 amino acids. DNA for the CDR3: TGTGCCAGCAGCTTAGCGCTCAGGGGCGCCGGAACTGAAGCTTTCTTT. Translating it yields CASSLALRGAGTEAFF.

This rearrangement joins TRBV6-5 to TRBJ2-2; D unclear. The CDR3 sequence is 14 residues long. Trimming removed 0 bases from V and 4 bases from J, with 6 bases in between. Germline V gene sequence: CDR1 MNHEY, CDR2 SVGAGI. CDR3 sequence: CASSYSLFTGELFF. The CDR3 DNA reads TGTGCCAGCAGTTACTCCCTTTTCACCGGGGAGCTGTTTTTT.

CDR3 region: CASSLQGARGEQYF. For the CDR3, the DNA is TGTGCCAGCAGCTTACAGGGGGCAAGGGGAGAGCAGTACTTC. The chain links TRBV7-8 to TRBJ2-7; 8 nucleotides line up with TRBD1. J was trimmed by 7 bases and V by 2 bases; bases with no gene match: 7. Germline CDR1 is SGHVS and CDR2 is FQNEAQ. This CDR3 contains 14 residues.

The CDR3 DNA follows: TGTGCCAGTAGTATAGACCACATGACAGCGACCTATGGCTACACCTTC. Translating it yields CASSIDHMTATYGYTF. The chain joins TRBV19 to TRBJ1-2; perhaps TRBD1 as D (5 bases). V dropped 0 bases and J dropped 4 bases, with 15 bases sitting between them. CDR1 and CDR2 (germline): LNHDA, SQIVND (reference sequence). The CDR3 totals 16 residues.

V usage is TRBV5-1 and J usage is TRBJ1-2, with D possibly being TRBD1 (5 bases). Trimming took 3 bases from V and 2 from J, leaving 11 bases between them. Germline V lookup: CDR1 SGHRS, CDR2 YFSETQ. The CDR3 sequence is 14 residues long. For the CDR3, the DNA is TGCGCCAGCAGCTCACCGACAGAGAACTATGGCTACACCTTC. Amino acid sequence: CASSSPTENYGYTF.

A remark on this clone: An end of the junction does not agree with germline; a read error may underlie this. The chain links TRBV2 to TRBJ1-1; possibly TRBD1 for D (6 bases). This CDR3 has 13 amino acids. Germline lookup yields CDR1 SNHLY and CDR2 FYNNEI. In nucleotides, the CDR3 is TGTGCCAGCAGTGAACATGGCCGGGACACGGACCGGTTT. Translation: CASSEHGRDTDRF.

This clone appeared a single time. The chain joins TRBV10-3 to TRBJ2-7; D may be TRBD1 (7 bases). Per the germline V gene, CDR1 is ENHRY and CDR2 is SYGVKD. The CDR3 spans 14 residues. Trimming pared 6 bases from V and 6 bases from J, leaving 18 bases between. The CDR3 DNA reads TGTGCCATCAGCCCGACAGGGAGGTTCATCGAGCAGTACTTC. Translation: CAISPTGRFIEQYF.

The rearrangement joins TRBV7-3 to TRBJ2-7; D perhaps matches TRBD2 (7 bases). Germline CDR1 is SGHTA and CDR2 is FQGTGA. V lost 5 bases and J lost 0, with 14 bases in between. This CDR3 contains 15 residues. DNA of the CDR3: TGTGCCAGCAGCCAGGGGACTACGCCCTCCTACGAGCAGTACTTC. Amino acids: CASSQGTTPSYEQYF. Full variable domain (remainder filled in from reference TRBV7-3 and TRBJ2-7): GAGVSQTPSNKVTEKGKYVELRCDPISGHTALYWYRQSLGQGPEFLIYFQGTGAADDSGLPNDRFFAVRPEGSVSTLKIQRTERGDSAVYLCASSQGTTPSYEQYFGPGTRLTVT.

The chain recombines TRBV4-1 with TRBJ2-2, with 7 positions matching TRBD2. Germline V lookup: CDR1 MGHRA, CDR2 YSYEKL. The CDR3 spans 16 residues. Unmatched junction bases numbered 8, after V lost 3 bases and J lost 4 bases. The CDR3, as DNA: TGCGCCAGCAGCCAGCGGGCTAGCGGATTCACCGGGGAGCTGTTTTTT. Residues: CASSQRASGFTGELFF.

The chain uses TRBV3-1 (or the pseudogene TRBV3-2) and TRBJ2-7; the match to TRBD2 covers 8 bases. V lost 1 base to trimming and J lost 4 bases; unmatched junction nucleotides: 6. This CDR3 is built from 15 residues. The germline V gene encodes CDR1 LGHDT and CDR2 YNNKEL (reference sequence). As DNA, the CDR3 is TGTGCCAGCAGCCAAGGGGAAGGCGGGAGGTACGAGCAGTACTTC. Translation: CASSQGEGGRYEQYF.

The rearrangement links TRBV27 to TRBJ2-1; 7 nucleotides line up with TRBD1. Germline lookup yields CDR1 MNHEY and CDR2 SMNVEV (reference sequence). Trimming removed 6 bases from V and 4 bases from J; junction bases left unmatched: 3. The CDR3 consists of 13 residues. This chain's CDR3 is CASSGTVYNEQFF. The DNA for the CDR3 is TGTGCCAGCAGCGGGACAGTTTACAATGAGCAGTTCTTC.

This chain connects TRBV5-8 to TRBJ2-7, with 8 bases matching TRBD1. The germline V gene has CDR1 SGHTS and CDR2 YDEGEE. J lost 4 bases, V lost 6 bases, and 6 bases had no gene match. The CDR3 spans 13 residues. CDR3 sequence reads: CASTFRDRYEQYF. CDR3 DNA sequence: TGTGCCAGCACATTCCGGGACAGGTACGAGCAGTACTTC.

CDR3 amino acids: CASSQDRTASSYEQYF. CDR3 sequence (DNA): TGTGCCAGCAGCCAAGACAGGACAGCCAGCTCCTACGAGCAGTACTTC. V gene TRBV4-2 combines with J gene TRBJ2-7, with D perhaps TRBD1 (6 bases). The CDR3 length is 16 residues. Trimming took 0 bases from V and 0 from J, leaving 12 bases between them. The germline CDR1 and CDR2 sequences are LGHNA and YNFKEQ.

The V call is TRBV6-5, the J call TRBJ1-3; a weak D match, TRBD1 (5 bases). CDR1 and CDR2 (germline): MNHEY, SVGAGI. The V end was cut by 3 bases, the J end by 9 bases, with 18 bases between. The CDR3 spans 15 residues. CDR3 loop: CASSYGGGVWSTIYF. In DNA, the CDR3 is TGTGCCAGCAGTTATGGGGGAGGGGTTTGGAGCACCATATATTTT.

This clone is categorized as medium-sized. The chain employs TRBV27 and TRBJ2-1; TRBD1 aligns across 7 bases. In germline, CDR1 is MNHEY, CDR2 SMNVEV (reference sequence). The J segment lost 5 bases and the V segment lost 3 bases, leaving 28 bases of the junction unmatched. This CDR3 is built from 22 residues. CDR3 in amino acids: CASSFQGDVIRSQVVPNNEQFF. The CDR3 coding sequence is TGTGCCAGCAGTTTCCAGGGGGACGTCATTCGATCTCAAGTTGTCCCCAACAATGAGCAGTTCTTC.

This chain connects TRBV19 to TRBJ1-2, with a tentative D call TRBD1 (6 bases). CDR3 length: 14 residues. Germline CDR1 and CDR2: LNHDA and SQIVND (reference sequence). Between the trimmed V and J ends, which lost 3 bases and 4 bases, there was a span of 12 bases. The CDR3 spells CASSIGGGTYGYTF. The DNA for the CDR3 is TGTGCCAGTAGTATTGGGGGGGGCACCTATGGCTACACCTTC. The complete variable domain, with remaining parts taken from reference TRBV19 and TRBJ1-2, reads DGGITQSPKYLFRKEGQNVTLSCEQNLNHDAMYWYRQDPGQGLRLIYYSQIVNDFQKGDIAEGYSVSREKKESFPLTVTSAQKNPTAFYLCASSIGGGTYGYTFGSGTRLTVV.

The chain is built from TRBV18 and TRBJ1-1; no definite D call. Trimming removed 3 bases at V and 7 bases at J, with 15 bases between. Germline V gives CDR1 KGHSH, CDR2 LQKENI. The CDR3 has 14 amino acids. CDR3 nucleotides: TGTGCCAGCTCACCGCAAACCGGGAGTCTTGAAGCTTTCTTT. It specifies CASSPQTGSLEAFF.

J is TRBJ1-2 and V is TRBV10-3, with TRBD1 matching 7 bases. This CDR3 contains 12 residues. The germline V gene has CDR1 ENHRY and CDR2 SYGVKD. J lost 2 bases, V lost 9 bases, and 3 bases had no gene match. The CDR3 here is CAMKGGNYGYTF. In DNA form, the CDR3 reads TGTGCCATGAAAGGGGGCAACTATGGCTACACCTTC.

The chain combines TRBV4-1 with TRBJ1-5; possibly TRBD1 for D (6 bases). There are 17 residues in the CDR3. Between the trimmed V and J ends, which lost 0 bases and 2 bases, there was a span of 14 bases. Germline CDR1 MGHRA, CDR2 YSYEKL. CDR3 protein: CASSQDQGTVGNQPQHF. CDR3 bases: TGCGCCAGCAGCCAAGATCAGGGGACCGTGGGCAATCAGCCCCAGCATTTT.

The chain recombines TRBV30 with TRBJ2-1; TRBD2 is a possible D gene (5 bases). Trimming left V 3 bases short and J 9 bases short, with 12 bases between. This CDR3 region has 12 residues. Per germline, CDR1 GTSNPN and CDR2 SVGIG (reference sequence). Here the CDR3 DNA reads TGTGCCTGGAGCCGCGGGCCCAGTGAGCAGTTCTTC. Translating gives CAWSRGPSEQFF.